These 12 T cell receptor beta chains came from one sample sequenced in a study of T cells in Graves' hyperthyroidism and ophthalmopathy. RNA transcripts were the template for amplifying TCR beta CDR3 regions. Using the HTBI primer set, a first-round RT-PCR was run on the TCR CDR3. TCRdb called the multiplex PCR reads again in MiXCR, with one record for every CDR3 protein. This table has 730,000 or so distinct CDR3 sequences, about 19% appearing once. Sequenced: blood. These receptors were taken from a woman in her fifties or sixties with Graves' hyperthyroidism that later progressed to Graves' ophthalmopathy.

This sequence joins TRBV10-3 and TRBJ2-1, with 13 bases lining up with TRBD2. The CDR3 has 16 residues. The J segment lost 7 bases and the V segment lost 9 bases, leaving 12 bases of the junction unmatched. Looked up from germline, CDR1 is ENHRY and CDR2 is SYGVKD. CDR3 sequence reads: CAINGTSGEPVNEQFF. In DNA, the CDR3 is TGTGCCATAAATGGGACTAGCGGGGAGCCAGTTAATGAGCAGTTCTTC.

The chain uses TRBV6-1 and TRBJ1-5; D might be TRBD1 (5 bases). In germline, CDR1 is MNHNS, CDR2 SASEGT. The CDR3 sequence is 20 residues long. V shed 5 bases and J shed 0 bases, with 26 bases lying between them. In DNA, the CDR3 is TGTGCCAGCAGTCCAACATCCCATTCAGGGTGGGGAGATAGCAATCAGCCCCAGCATTTT. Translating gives CASSPTSHSGWGDSNQPQHF.

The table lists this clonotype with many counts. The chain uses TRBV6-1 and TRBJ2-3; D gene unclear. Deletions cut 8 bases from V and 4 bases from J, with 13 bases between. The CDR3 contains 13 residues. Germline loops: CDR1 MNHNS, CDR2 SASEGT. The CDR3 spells CASLDVAADTQYF. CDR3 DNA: TGTGCCAGCCTGGACGTCGCGGCAGATACGCAGTATTTT.

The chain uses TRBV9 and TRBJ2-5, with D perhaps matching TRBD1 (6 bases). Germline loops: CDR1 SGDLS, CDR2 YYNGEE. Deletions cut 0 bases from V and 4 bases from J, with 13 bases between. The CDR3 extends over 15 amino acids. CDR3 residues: CASSVEPGAVETQYF. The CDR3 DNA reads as TGTGCCAGCAGCGTAGAGCCAGGGGCTGTAGAGACCCAGTACTTC.

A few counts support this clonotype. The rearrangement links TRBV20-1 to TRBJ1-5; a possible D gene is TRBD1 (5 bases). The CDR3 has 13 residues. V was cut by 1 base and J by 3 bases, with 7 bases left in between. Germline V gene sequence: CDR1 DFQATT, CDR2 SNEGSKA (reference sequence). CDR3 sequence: CSARGGYNQPQHF. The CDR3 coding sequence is TGCAGTGCTAGAGGGGGGTACAATCAGCCCCAGCATTTT.

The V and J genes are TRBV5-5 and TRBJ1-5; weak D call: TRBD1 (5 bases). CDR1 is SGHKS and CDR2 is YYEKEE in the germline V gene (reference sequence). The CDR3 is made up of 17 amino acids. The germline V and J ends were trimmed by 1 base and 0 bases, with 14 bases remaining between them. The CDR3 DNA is TGTGCCAGCAGCTTGCATACCCCAGGGAGTAGCAATCAGCCCCAGCATTTT. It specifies CASSLHTPGSSNQPQHF.

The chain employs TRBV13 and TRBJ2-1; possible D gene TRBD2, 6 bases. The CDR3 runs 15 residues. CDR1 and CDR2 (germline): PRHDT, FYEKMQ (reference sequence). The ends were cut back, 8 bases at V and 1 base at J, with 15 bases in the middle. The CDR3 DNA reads TGTGCCAGCTCGGAGGGGCTCGTATCCTACAATGAGCAGTTCTTC. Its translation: CASSEGLVSYNEQFF.

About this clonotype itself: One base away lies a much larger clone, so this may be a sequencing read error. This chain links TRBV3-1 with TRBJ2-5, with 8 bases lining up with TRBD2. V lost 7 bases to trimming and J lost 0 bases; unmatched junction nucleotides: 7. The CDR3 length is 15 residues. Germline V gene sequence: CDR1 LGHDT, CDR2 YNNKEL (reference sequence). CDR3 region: CASIPSGSHQETQYF. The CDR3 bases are TGTGCCAGCATACCAAGCGGGAGCCACCAAGAGACCCAGTACTTC.

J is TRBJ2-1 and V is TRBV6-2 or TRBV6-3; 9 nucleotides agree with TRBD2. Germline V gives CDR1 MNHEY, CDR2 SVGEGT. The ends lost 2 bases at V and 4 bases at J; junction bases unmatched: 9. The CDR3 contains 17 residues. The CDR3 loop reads CASSYKLAGISYNEQFF. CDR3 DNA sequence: TGTGCCAGCAGTTACAAGCTAGCGGGGATCTCATACAATGAGCAGTTCTTC.

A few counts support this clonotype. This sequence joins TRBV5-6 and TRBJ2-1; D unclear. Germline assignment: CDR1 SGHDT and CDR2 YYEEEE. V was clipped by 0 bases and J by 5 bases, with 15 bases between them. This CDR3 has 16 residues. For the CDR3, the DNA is TGTGCCAGCAGCTTGGGTTTGGTAGATCCCCACAATGAGCAGTTCTTC. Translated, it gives CASSLGLVDPHNEQFF.

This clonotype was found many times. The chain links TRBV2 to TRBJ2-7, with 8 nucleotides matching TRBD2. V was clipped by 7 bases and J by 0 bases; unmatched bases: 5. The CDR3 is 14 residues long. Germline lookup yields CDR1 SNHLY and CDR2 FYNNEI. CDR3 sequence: CASKSGGYSYEQYF. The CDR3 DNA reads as TGTGCCAGCAAGAGCGGGGGCTACTCCTACGAGCAGTACTTC. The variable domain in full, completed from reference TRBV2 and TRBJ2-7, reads EPEVTQTPSHQVTQMGQEVILRCVPISNHLYFYWYRQILGQKVEFLVSFYNNEISEKSEIFDDQFSVERPDGSNFTLKIRSTKLEDSAMYFCASKSGGYSYEQYFGPGTRLTVT.

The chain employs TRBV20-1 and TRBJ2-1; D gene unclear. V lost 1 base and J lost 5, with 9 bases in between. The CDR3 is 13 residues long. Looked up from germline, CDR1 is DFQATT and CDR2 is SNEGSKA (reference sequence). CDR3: CSARGHKNNEQFF. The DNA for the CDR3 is TGCAGTGCTAGAGGTCATAAGAACAATGAGCAGTTCTTC.